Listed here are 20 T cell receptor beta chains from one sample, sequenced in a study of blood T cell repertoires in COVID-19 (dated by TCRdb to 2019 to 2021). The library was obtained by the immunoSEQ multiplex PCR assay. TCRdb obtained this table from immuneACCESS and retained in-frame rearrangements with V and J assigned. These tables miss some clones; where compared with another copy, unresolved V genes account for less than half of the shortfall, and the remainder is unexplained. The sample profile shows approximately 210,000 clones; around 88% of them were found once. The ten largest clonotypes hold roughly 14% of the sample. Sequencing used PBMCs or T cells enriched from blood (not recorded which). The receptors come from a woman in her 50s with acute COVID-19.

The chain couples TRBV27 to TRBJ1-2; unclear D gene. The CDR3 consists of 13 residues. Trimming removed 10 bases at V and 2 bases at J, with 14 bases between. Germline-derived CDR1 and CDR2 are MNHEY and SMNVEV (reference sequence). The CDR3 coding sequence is TGTGCCACCTCCTTCGGGGAAAACTATGGCTACACCTTC. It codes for CATSFGENYGYTF.

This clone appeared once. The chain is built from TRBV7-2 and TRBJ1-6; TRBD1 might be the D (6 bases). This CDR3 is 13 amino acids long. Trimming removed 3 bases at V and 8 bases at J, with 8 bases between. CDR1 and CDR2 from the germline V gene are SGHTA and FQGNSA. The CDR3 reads CASSFNRDSPLHF. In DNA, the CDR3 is TGTGCCAGCAGCTTTAACAGGGATTCACCCCTCCACTTT.

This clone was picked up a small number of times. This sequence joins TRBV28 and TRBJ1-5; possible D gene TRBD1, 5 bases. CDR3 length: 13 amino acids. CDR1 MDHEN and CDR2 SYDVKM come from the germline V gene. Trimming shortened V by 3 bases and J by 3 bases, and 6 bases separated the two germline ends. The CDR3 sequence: CASSLTDNQPQHF. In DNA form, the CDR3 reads TGTGCCAGCAGTTTGACAGACAATCAGCCCCAGCATTTT.

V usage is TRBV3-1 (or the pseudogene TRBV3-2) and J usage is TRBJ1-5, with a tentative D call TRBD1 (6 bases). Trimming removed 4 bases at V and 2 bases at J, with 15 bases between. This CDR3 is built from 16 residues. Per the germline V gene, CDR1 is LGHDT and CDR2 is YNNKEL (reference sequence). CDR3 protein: CASSPRGGSGNQPQHF. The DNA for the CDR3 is TGTGCCAGCAGCCCTCGGGGGGGCAGTGGCAATCAGCCCCAGCATTTT.

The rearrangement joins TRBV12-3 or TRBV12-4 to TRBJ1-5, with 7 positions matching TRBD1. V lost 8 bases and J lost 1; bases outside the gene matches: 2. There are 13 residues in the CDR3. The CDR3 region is CASATGSNQPQHF. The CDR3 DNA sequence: TGTGCCAGCGCGACAGGGAGCAATCAGCCCCAGCATTTT.

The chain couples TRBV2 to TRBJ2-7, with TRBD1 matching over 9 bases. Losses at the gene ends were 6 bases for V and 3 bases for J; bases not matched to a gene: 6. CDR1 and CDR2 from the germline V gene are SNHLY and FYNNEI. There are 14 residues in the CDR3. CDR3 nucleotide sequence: TGTGCCAGCAGCGGGACAGGGTGGGGCTACGAGCAGTACTTC. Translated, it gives CASSGTGWGYEQYF.

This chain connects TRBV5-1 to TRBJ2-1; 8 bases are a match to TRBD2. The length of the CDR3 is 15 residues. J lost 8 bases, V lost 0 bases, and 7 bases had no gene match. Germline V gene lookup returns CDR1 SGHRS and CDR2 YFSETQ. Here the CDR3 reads CASSLGPGGPDEQFF. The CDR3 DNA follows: TGCGCCAGCAGCTTGGGGCCGGGAGGGCCTGATGAGCAGTTCTTC.

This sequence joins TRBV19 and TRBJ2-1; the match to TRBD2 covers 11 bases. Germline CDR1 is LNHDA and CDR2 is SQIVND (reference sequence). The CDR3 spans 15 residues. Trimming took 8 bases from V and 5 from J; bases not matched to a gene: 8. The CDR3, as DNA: TGTGCCAGTCGCCAAGCACTAGCGGGGGACAATGAGCAGTTCTTC. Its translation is CASRQALAGDNEQFF.

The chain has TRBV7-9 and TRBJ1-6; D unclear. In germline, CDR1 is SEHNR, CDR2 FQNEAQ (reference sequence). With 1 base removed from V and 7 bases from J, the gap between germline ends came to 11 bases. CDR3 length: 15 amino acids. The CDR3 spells CASSLVVRSNSPLHF. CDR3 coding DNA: TGTGCCAGCAGCTTAGTAGTCAGGTCGAATTCACCCCTCCACTTT.

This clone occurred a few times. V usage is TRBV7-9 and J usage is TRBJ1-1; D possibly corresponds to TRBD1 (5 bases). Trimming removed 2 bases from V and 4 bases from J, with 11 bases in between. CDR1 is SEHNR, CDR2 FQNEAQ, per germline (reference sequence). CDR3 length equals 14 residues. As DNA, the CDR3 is TGTGCCAGCAGCTTAAAGGGGCTTGGCACTGAAGCTTTCTTT. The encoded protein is CASSLKGLGTEAFF.

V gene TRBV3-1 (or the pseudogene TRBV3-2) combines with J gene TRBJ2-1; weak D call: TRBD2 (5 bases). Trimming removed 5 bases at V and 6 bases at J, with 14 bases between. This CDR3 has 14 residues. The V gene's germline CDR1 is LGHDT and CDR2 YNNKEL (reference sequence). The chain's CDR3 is CASSEKARGNEQFF. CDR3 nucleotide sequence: TGTGCCAGCAGCGAGAAGGCTCGGGGCAATGAGCAGTTCTTC.

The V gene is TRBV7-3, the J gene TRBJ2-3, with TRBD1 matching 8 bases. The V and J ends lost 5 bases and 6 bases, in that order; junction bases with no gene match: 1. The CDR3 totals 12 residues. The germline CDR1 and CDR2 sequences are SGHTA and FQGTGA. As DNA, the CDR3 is TGTGCCAGCAGCCGACAGGGGGATACGCAGTATTTT. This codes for CASSRQGDTQYF.

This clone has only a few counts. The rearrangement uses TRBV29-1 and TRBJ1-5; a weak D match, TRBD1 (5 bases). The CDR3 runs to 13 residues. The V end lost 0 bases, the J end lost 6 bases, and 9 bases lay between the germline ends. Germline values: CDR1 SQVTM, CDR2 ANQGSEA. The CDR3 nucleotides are TGCAGCGTTGAAGACAGGGTGGGTCAGCCCCAGCATTTT. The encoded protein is CSVEDRVGQPQHF. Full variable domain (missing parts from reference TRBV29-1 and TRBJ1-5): SAVISQKPSRDICQRGTSLTIQCQVDSQVTMMFWYRQQPGQSLTLIATANQGSEATYESGFVIDKFPISRPNLTFSTLTVSNMSPEDSSIYLCSVEDRVGQPQHFGDGTRLSIL.

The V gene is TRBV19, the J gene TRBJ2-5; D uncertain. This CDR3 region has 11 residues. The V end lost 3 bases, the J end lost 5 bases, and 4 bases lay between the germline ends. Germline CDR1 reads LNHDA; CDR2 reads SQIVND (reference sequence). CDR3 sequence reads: CASSIAETQYF. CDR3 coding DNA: TGTGCCAGTAGTATTGCGGAGACCCAGTACTTC.

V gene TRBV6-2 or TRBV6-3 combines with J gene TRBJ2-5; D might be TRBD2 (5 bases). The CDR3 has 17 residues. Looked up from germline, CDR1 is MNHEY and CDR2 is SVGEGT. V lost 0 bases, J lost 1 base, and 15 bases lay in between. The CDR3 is CASSYSILAPLQETQYF. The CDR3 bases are TGTGCCAGCAGTTACTCGATCCTAGCCCCACTCCAAGAGACCCAGTACTTC.

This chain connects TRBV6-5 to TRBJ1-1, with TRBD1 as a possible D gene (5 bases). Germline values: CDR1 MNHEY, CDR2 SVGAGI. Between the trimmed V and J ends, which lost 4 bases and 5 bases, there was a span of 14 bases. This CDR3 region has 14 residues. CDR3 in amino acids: CASSLDRGGTEAFF. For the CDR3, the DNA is TGTGCCAGCAGTTTGGATAGGGGAGGGACTGAAGCTTTCTTT.

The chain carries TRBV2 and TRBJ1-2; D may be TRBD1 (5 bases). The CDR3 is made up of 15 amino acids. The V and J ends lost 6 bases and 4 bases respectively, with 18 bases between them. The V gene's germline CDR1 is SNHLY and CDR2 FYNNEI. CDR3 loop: CASRLGQGLSYGYTF. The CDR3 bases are TGTGCCAGCAGACTGGGGCAGGGACTATCCTATGGCTACACCTTC.

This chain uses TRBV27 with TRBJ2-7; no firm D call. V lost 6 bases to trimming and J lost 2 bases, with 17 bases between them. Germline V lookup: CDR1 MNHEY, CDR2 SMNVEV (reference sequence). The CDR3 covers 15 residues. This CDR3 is CASSKDPTPTYEQYF. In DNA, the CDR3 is TGTGCCAGCAGCAAAGACCCGACACCCACCTACGAGCAGTACTTC.

Here the CDR3 reads CASSPVPSVDTQYF. The CDR3 DNA sequence: TGTGCCAGCAGCCCCGTTCCTAGCGTAGATACGCAGTATTTT. The chain uses TRBV6-5 and TRBJ2-3; tentative D call: TRBD2 (6 bases). The CDR3 is 14 amino acids. Germline V lookup: CDR1 MNHEY, CDR2 SVGAGI. Trimming took off 6 bases at V and 5 bases at J, with 15 bases between the two ends.

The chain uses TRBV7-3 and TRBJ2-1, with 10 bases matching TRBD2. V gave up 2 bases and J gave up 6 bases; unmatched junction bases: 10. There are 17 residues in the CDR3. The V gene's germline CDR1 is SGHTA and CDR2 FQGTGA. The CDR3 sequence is CASSLFPWTSGGNEQFF. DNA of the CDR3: TGTGCCAGCAGCTTATTCCCCTGGACTAGCGGCGGCAATGAGCAGTTCTTC.